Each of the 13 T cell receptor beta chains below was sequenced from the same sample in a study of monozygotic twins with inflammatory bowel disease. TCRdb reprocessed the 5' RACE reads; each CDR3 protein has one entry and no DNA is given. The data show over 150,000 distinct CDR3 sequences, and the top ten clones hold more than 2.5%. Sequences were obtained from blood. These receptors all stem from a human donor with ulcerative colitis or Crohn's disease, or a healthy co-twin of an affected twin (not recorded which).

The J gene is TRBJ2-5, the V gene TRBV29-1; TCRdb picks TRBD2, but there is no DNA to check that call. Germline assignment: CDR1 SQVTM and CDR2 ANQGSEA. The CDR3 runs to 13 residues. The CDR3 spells CSVDRGAQETQYF. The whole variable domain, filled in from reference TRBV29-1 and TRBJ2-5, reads SAVISQKPSRDICQRGTSLTIQCQVDSQVTMMFWYRQQPGQSLTLIATANQGSEATYESGFVIDKFPISRPNLTFSTLTVSNMSPEDSSIYLCSVDRGAQETQYFGPGTRLLVL.

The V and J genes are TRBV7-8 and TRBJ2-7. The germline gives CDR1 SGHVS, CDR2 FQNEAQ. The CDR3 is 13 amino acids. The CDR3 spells CASSLAKAYEQYF.

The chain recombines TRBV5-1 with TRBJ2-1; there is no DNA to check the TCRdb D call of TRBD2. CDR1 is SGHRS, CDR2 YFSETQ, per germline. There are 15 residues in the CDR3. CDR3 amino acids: CASSLASGSYNEQFF.

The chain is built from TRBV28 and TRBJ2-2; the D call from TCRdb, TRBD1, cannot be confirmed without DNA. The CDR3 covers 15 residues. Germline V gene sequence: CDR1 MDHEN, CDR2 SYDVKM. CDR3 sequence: CASSTGTGMAGELFF. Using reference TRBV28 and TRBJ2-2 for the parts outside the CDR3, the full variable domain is DVKVTQSSRYLVKRTGEKVFLECVQDMDHENMFWYRQDPGLGLRLIYFSYDVKMKEKGDIPEGYSVSREKKERFSLILESASTNQTSMYLCASSTGTGMAGELFFGEGSRLTVL.

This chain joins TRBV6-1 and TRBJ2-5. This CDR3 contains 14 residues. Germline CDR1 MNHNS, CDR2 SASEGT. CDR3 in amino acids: CASSESPAQETQYF.

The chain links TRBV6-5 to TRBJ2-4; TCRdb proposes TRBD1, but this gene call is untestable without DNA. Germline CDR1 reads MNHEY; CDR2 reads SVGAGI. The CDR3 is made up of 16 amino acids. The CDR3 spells CASSSGGVLPKNIQYF.

CDR3 amino acids: CASRGQGRPDTQYF. The V call is TRBV5-1, the J call TRBJ2-3; TCRdb picks TRBD1, but there is no DNA to check that call. CDR3 length equals 14 residues. Germline V gene sequence: CDR1 SGHRS, CDR2 YFSETQ.

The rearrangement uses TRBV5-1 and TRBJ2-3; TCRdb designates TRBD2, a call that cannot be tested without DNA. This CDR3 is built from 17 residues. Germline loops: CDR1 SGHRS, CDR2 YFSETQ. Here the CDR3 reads CASSLAQILGATDTQYF.

CDR3 region: CSASGWVGPETQYF. The chain combines TRBV20-1 with TRBJ2-5; TCRdb indicates TRBD2, and absent DNA this call remains unverified. The germline CDR1 and CDR2 sequences are DFQATT and SNEGSKA (reference sequence). The CDR3 runs 14 residues.

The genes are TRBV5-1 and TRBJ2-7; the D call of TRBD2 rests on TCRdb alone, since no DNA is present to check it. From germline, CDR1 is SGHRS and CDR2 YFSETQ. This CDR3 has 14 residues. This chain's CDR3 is CASSYSGPRGEQYF.

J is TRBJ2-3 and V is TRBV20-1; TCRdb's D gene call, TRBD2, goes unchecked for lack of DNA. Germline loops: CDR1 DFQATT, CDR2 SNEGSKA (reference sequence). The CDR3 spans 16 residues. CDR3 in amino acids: CSARRVRLAGGDTQYF.

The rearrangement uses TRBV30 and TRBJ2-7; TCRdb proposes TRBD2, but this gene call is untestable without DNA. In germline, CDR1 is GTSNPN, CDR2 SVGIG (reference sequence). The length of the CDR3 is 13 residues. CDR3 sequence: CAWTRTSGMEQYF.

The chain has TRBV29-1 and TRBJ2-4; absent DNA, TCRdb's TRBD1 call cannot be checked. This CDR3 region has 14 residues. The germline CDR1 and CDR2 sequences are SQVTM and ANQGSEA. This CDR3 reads CSVSPGHSEYIQYF.